Sequencing of this T cell receptor (beta chain) was carried out in a study of cytotoxic CD8 clonotypes in ibrutinib-treated CLL. The germline CDR1 and CDR2 sequences are SGHVS and FQNEAQ. Trimming took 1 base from V and 8 from J; bases not matched to a gene: 9. This CDR3 is 16 amino acids long. A few counts support this clone. Depth targeted 1 in 200,000 to 1 in 1 million T cells, averaging approximately 9.9x coverage per clonotype. Libraries were prepared by immunoSEQ multiplex PCR; TCRdb keeps only in-frame clonotypes and omits some of them. Of 150,000 or so clones listed, about 78% are singletons. The sequence derives from a human donor with chronic lymphocytic leukemia. The sample in question was PBMCs, obtained after 24 months of ibrutinib treatment. J is TRBJ1-3 and V is TRBV7-8, with 9 bases lining up with TRBD1. As DNA, the CDR3 is TGTGCCAGCAGCTTAGTTGGCGCGGGACAGGGACACACCATATATTTT. Translating gives CASSLVGAGQGHTIYF. The whole variable domain, remainder taken from reference TRBV7-8 and TRBJ1-3, is GAGVSQSPRYKVAKRGQDVALRCDPISGHVSLFWYQQALGQGPEFLTYFQNEAQLDKSGLPSDRFFAERPEGSVSTLKIQRTQQEDSAVYLCASSLVGAGQGHTIYFGEGSWLTVV.